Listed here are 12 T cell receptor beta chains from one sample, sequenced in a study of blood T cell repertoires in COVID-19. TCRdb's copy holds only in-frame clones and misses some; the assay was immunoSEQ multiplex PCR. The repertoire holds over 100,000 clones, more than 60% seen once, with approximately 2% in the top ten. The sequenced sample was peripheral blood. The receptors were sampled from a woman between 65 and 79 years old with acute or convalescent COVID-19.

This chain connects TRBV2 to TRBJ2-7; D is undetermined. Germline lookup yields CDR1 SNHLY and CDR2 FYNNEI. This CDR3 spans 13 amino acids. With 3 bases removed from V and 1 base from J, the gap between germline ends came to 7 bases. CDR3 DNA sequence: TGTGCCAGCAGTGAGTGGCAGTCCTACGAGCAGTACTTC. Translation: CASSEWQSYEQYF.

The CDR3 coding sequence is TGTGCCATCAGTGTGGGTAGCGGGGGACAAGAGACCCAGTACTTC. Translation gives CAISVGSGGQETQYF. The chain carries TRBV10-3 and TRBJ2-5, with 9 bases identical to TRBD2. The germline V gene encodes CDR1 ENHRY and CDR2 SYGVKD. V was pared by 4 bases and J by 2 bases, with 5 bases of the junction left unmatched. The CDR3 is 15 residues long.

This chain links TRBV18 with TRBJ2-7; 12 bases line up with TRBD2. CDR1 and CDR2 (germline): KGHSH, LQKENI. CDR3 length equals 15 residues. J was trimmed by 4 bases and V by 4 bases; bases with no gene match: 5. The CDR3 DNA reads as TGTGCCAGCTCACTGAGGACTAGCGGGAAATACGAGCAGTACTTC. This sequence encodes CASSLRTSGKYEQYF.

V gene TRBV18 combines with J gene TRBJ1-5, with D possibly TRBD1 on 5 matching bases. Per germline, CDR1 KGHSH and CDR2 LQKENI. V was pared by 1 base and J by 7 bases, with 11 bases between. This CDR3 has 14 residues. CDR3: CASSPLQAGQPQHF. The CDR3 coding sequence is TGTGCCAGCTCACCACTGCAAGCAGGGCAGCCCCAGCATTTT.

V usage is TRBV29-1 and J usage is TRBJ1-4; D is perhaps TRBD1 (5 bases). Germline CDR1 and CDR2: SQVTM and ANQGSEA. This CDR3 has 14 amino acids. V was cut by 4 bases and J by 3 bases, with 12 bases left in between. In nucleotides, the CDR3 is TGCAGCGTTGTATTGACAGCCTCTAATGAAAAACTGTTTTTT. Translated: CSVVLTASNEKLFF.

In nucleotides, the CDR3 is TGTGCCAGCAGCCTCGCGGGGCCTTACAATGAGCAGTTCTTC. Translating gives CASSLAGPYNEQFF. The rearrangement links TRBV2 to TRBJ2-1; D might be TRBD2 (6 bases). V was trimmed by 6 bases and J by 4 bases, leaving 13 bases between them. The germline V gene encodes CDR1 SNHLY and CDR2 FYNNEI. The CDR3 totals 14 residues.

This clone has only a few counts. The CDR3 bases are TGTGCCAGCTCATCCCGGGACAGTTCCAATCAGCCCCAGCATTTT. Amino acids: CASSSRDSSNQPQHF. This chain uses TRBV18 with TRBJ1-5; 7 bases are shared with TRBD1. CDR1 KGHSH and CDR2 LQKENI come from the germline V gene. This CDR3 has 15 amino acids. The trim removed 5 bases at V and 3 bases at J, leaving 7 bases unmatched.

The CDR3: CASSHGTGDGYTF. In DNA form, the CDR3 reads TGTGCCAGCAGTCACGGGACAGGGGATGGCTACACCTTC. The chain combines TRBV2 with TRBJ1-2, with TRBD1 matching over 10 bases. Germline V gene data show CDR1 as SNHLY and CDR2 as FYNNEI. This CDR3 comprises 13 residues. With V trimmed by 5 bases and J by 6 bases, 3 bases remained unmatched.

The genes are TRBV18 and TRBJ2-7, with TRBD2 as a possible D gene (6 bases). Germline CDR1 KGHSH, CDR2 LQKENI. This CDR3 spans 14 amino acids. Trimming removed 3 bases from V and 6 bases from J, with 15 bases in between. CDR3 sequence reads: CASSPWGDYGEQYF. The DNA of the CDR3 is TGTGCCAGCTCACCGTGGGGGGATTATGGCGAGCAGTACTTC. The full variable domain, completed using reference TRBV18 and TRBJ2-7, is NAGVMQNPRHLVRRRGQEARLRCSPMKGHSHVYWYRQLPEEGLKFMVYLQKENIIDESGMPKERFSAEFPKEGPSILRIQQVVRGDSAAYFCASSPWGDYGEQYFGPGTRLTVT.

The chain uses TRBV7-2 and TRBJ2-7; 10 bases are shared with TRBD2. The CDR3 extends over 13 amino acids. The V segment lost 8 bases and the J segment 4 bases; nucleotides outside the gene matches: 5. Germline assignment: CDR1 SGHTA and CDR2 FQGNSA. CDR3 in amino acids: CASGERGGYEQYF. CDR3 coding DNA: TGTGCCAGCGGCGAGCGGGGGGGATACGAGCAGTACTTC.

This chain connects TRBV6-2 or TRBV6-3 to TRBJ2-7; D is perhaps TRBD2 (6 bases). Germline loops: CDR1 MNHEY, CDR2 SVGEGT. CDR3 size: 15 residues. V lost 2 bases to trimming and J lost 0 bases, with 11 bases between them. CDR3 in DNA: TGTGCCAGCAGTTACGGGGGACTTCACTCCTACGAGCAGTACTTC. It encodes CASSYGGLHSYEQYF.

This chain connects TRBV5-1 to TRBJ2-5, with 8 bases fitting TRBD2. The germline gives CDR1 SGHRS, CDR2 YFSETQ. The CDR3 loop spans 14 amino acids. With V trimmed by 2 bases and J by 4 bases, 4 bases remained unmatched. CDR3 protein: CASSFAGGTETQYF. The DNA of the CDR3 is TGCGCCAGCAGCTTCGCGGGAGGCACAGAGACCCAGTACTTC.